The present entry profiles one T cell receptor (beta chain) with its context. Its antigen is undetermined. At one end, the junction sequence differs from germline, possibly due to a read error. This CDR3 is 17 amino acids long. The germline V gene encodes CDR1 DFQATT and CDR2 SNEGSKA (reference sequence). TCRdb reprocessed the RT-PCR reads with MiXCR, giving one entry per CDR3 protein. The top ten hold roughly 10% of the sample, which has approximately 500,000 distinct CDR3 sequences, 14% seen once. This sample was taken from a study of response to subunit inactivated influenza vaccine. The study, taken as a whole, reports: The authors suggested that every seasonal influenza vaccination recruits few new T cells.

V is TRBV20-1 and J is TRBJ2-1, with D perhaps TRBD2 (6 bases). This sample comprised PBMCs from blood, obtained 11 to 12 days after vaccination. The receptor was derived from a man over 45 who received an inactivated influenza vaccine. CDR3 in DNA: TGCTGTGCTAGAGATGTTTCGGGACTGTTTTCCTACAATGAGCAGTTCTTC. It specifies CCARDVSGLFSYNEQFF.